This T cell receptor beta chain was sequenced in a study of cytomegalovirus exposure and HLA in healthy donors. General observations from the study: By a later analysis, the bulk of CMV-associated TCR beta chains appeared HLA-restricted. Later analysis showed TCR association rates varying by HLA locus, highest for DRB1 and lowest for HLA-C.

Both 60 Vbeta primers and 13 Jbeta primers went into the PCR. How the authors handled the data: In a later analysis, roughly 11 million of tens of millions of unique beta chains occurred in at least two donors. Produced via immunoSEQ multiplex PCR; TCRdb's table is partial and in-frame only. V and J calls and clone size follow that table, whereas D and trimming were derived from the DNA. The sample includes under 200,000 clones, approximately 79% seen only once; the top ten take approximately 2%. The CDR3 sequence is 15 residues long. The germline V gene has CDR1 SGHKS and CDR2 YYEKEE (reference sequence). Trimming cost V 6 bases and J 0 bases, with 16 bases left between them. For this clone: Antigen specificity is unknown.

V is TRBV5-5 and J is TRBJ2-7, with D possibly being TRBD1 (5 bases). The sequencing sample was made of PBMCs. The receptor's source is a human donor in good health. The CDR3 region has the DNA TGTGCCAGCATGGGGCAGGCCTTTCACTCCTACGAGCAGTACTTC. This sequence encodes CASMGQAFHSYEQYF.